A selection of T cell receptor beta chains follows, all from one sample in a study of technical replicates of blood from a few donors. The method was immunoSEQ multiplex PCR; TCRdb's version includes in-frame clones alone and lacks a portion of them. This sample has around 100,000 clones; less than 95% occur once, and the top ten carry roughly 0.31%. Input material: T cells isolated from PBMCs. These receptors were collected from a human donor in good health. Each CDR3 is given with its conserved first and last residue. The D gene is left open where the match is weak. For some rows the clone size is stated as once, few or many, or as a class when expanded; others skip it.

D gene: .
CDR3 length: 14
J gene: TRBJ1-1
V gene: TRBV14
clone size: .
CDR3 DNA: TGTGCCAGCAGCCAAGCGGACATCGAAGATGAAGCTTTCTTT
CDR3 protein: CASSQADIEDEAFF

D gene: .
CDR3 length: 13
J gene: TRBJ2-7
V gene: TRBV30
clone size: .
CDR3 DNA: TGTGCCTGGAGTGTACAGGGAGACCACGAGCAGTACTTC
CDR3 protein: CAWSVQGDHEQYF

D gene: TRBD2
CDR3 length: 16
J gene: TRBJ2-5
V gene: TRBV4-1
clone size: .
CDR3 DNA: TGCGCCAGCAGCCCTCGCGGCGGGAGGGAGGTTGAGACCCAGTACTTC
CDR3 protein: CASSPRGGREVETQYF

D gene: .
CDR3 length: 15
J gene: TRBJ1-6
V gene: TRBV9
clone size: .
CDR3 DNA: TGTGCCAGCAGCGTAGCTGAGACAGGCGGATCACCCCTCCACTTT
CDR3 protein: CASSVAETGGSPLHF

D gene: .
CDR3 length: 16
J gene: TRBJ1-5
V gene: TRBV21-1
clone size: .
CDR3 DNA: TGTGCCAGCAGCATAGAAGTGACGGGTAAGGATCAGCCCCAGCATTTT
CDR3 protein: CASSIEVTGKDQPQHF

D gene: .
CDR3 length: 15
J gene: TRBJ2-2
V gene: TRBV7-9
clone size: .
CDR3 DNA: TGTGCCAGCAGCTCCAGGCCTACGGGGACCGGGGAGCTGTTTTTT
CDR3 protein: CASSSRPTGTGELFF

D gene: TRBD2
CDR3 length: 17
J gene: TRBJ2-7
V gene: TRBV9
clone size: .
CDR3 DNA: TGTGCCAGCAGCGTCGGACTAGCGGGATCCGCCCATGGCGAGCAGTACTTC
CDR3 protein: CASSVGLAGSAHGEQYF

D gene: .
CDR3 length: 13
J gene: TRBJ2-4
V gene: TRBV11-2
clone size: .
CDR3 DNA: TGTGCCAGCAGCTTCAGGTCAGCGGACATTCAGTACTTC
CDR3 protein: CASSFRSADIQYF

D gene: TRBD2
CDR3 length: 16
J gene: TRBJ2-3
V gene: TRBV29-1
clone size: .
CDR3 DNA: TGCAGCGTTGAAGACGGGAGGGCCCCTAGCACAGATACGCAGTATTTT
CDR3 protein: CSVEDGRAPSTDTQYF

D gene: .
CDR3 length: 13
J gene: TRBJ2-3
V gene: TRBV6-5
clone size: .
CDR3 DNA: TGTGCCAGCAGTCTACGCAGGGTAGATACGCAGTATTTT
CDR3 protein: CASSLRRVDTQYF

D gene: .
CDR3 length: 13
J gene: TRBJ2-1
V gene: TRBV10-2
clone size: .
CDR3 DNA: TGCGCCAGCAGAAAAGGAGAGGCGAAGGAGCAGTTCTTC
CDR3 protein: CASRKGEAKEQFF

D gene: .
CDR3 length: 15
J gene: TRBJ2-3
V gene: TRBV27
clone size: .
CDR3 DNA: TGTGCCAGCGCGACAAGGGAGGCCGGTACAGATACGCAGTATTTT
CDR3 protein: CASATREAGTDTQYF

D gene: TRBD2
CDR3 length: 14
J gene: TRBJ2-7
V gene: TRBV29-1
clone size: .
CDR3 DNA: TGCAGCGTCCCCCAGGGAGCGGGAGACCACGAGCAGTACTTC
CDR3 protein: CSVPQGAGDHEQYF

D gene: TRBD2
CDR3 length: 13
J gene: TRBJ2-1
V gene: TRBV27
clone size: .
CDR3 DNA: TGTGCCAGCAGTCTTGCGGGGGGGCGTGCGCAGTTCTTC
CDR3 protein: CASSLAGGRAQFF

D gene: .
CDR3 length: 14
J gene: TRBJ2-7
V gene: TRBV4-1
clone size: .
CDR3 DNA: TGCGCCAGCAGCCAAGTAAGGGAGGTCTACGAGCAGTACTTC
CDR3 protein: CASSQVREVYEQYF

D gene: .
CDR3 length: 12
J gene: TRBJ2-3
V gene: TRBV6-6
clone size: .
CDR3 DNA: TGTGCCAGCAGCTACAGCGGAGATACGCAGTATTTT
CDR3 protein: CASSYSGDTQYF

D gene: TRBD2
CDR3 length: 14
J gene: TRBJ2-7
V gene: TRBV29-1
clone size: .
CDR3 DNA: TGCAGCGTTGGGCGGACTAGCGGAACCTACGAGCAGTACTTC
CDR3 protein: CSVGRTSGTYEQYF

D gene: TRBD1
CDR3 length: 14
J gene: TRBJ1-5
V gene: TRBV28
clone size: .
CDR3 DNA: TGTGCCAGCAGCGGACAGGGGGCCGATCAGCCCCAGCATTTT
CDR3 protein: CASSGQGADQPQHF

D gene: .
CDR3 length: 14
J gene: TRBJ1-1
V gene: TRBV11-2
clone size: .
CDR3 DNA: TGTGCCAGCAGGCTTCAAATACAGGGAAGAGGAGCTTTCTTT
CDR3 protein: CASRLQIQGRGAFF

D gene: .
CDR3 length: 16
J gene: TRBJ1-2
V gene: TRBV5-4
clone size: .
CDR3 DNA: TGTGCCAGCAGCCCCGCATCCGCCGGGACAATTTATGGCTACACCTTC
CDR3 protein: CASSPASAGTIYGYTF

D gene: .
CDR3 length: 15
J gene: TRBJ2-2
V gene: TRBV9
clone size: .
CDR3 DNA: TGTGCCAGCAGCCCCTTCGACAGTTGGACCGGGGAGCTGTTTTTT
CDR3 protein: CASSPFDSWTGELFF

D gene: .
CDR3 length: 14
J gene: TRBJ1-1
V gene: TRBV19
clone size: .
CDR3 DNA: TGTGCCAGTAGTCTGACTGAGAGAAACACTGAAGCTTTCTTT
CDR3 protein: CASSLTERNTEAFF

D gene: TRBD2
CDR3 length: 19
J gene: TRBJ2-7
V gene: TRBV28
clone size: once
CDR3 DNA: TGTGCCAGCAGTCTTTCCTTATCTCGAACGGGACTAAGCTTTCCCGAGCAGTACTTC
CDR3 protein: CASSLSLSRTGLSFPEQYF

D gene: .
CDR3 length: 17
J gene: TRBJ2-6
V gene: TRBV19
clone size: .
CDR3 DNA: TGTGCCAGTAGTACGACCCTAAGCAGGGCCGGGGCCAACGTCCTGACTTTC
CDR3 protein: CASSTTLSRAGANVLTF

D gene: .
CDR3 length: 14
J gene: TRBJ2-7
V gene: TRBV6-5
clone size: .
CDR3 DNA: TGTGCCAGCAGTTACGGCCGATTTACGTACGAGCAGTACTTC
CDR3 protein: CASSYGRFTYEQYF

D gene: .
CDR3 length: 14
J gene: TRBJ2-3
V gene: TRBV11-2
clone size: .
CDR3 DNA: TGTGCCAGCAGCTTAGATCAGTTATCAGATACGCAGTATTTT
CDR3 protein: CASSLDQLSDTQYF

D gene: .
CDR3 length: 13
J gene: TRBJ1-1
V gene: TRBV5-6
clone size: .
CDR3 DNA: TGTGCCAGCATCCTATCCTCCTCGGGTGAAGCTTTCTTT
CDR3 protein: CASILSSSGEAFF